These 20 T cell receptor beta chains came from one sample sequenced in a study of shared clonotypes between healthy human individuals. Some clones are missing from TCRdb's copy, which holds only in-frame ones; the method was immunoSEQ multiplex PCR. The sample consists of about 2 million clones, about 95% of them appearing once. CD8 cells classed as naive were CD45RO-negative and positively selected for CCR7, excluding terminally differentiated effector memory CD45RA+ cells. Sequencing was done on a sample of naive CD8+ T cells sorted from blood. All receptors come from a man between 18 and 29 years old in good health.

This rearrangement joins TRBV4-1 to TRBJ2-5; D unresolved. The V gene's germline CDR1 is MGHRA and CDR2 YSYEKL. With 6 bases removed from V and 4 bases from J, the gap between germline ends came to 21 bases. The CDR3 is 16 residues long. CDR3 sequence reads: CASSLQYGHRGETQYF. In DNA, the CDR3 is TGCGCCAGCAGTCTTCAATACGGTCACAGAGGAGAGACCCAGTACTTC.

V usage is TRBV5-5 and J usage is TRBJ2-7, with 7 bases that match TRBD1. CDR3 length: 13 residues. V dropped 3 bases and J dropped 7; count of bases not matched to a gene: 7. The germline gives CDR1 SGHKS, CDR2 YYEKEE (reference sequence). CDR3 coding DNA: TGTGCCAGCAGCTCCTCGACAGGGAGTGAGCAGTACTTC. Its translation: CASSSSTGSEQYF.

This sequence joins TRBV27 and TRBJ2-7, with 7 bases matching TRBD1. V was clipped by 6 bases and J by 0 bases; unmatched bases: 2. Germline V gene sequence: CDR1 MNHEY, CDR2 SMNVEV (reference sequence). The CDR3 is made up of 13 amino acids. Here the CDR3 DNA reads TGTGCCAGCAGAGGACAGGACTCCTACGAGCAGTACTTC. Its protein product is CASRGQDSYEQYF.

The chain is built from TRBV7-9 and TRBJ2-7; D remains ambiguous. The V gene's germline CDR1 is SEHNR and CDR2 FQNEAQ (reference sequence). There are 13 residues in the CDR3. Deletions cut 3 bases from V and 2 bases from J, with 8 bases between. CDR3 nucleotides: TGTGCCAGCAGCTTTTACGATCCCTACGAGCAGTACTTC. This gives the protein CASSFYDPYEQYF. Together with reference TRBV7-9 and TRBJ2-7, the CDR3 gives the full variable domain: DTGVSQNPRHKITKRGQNVTFRCDPISEHNRLYWYRQTLGQGPEFLTYFQNEAQLEKSRLLSDRFSAERPKGSFSTLEIQRTEQGDSAMYLCASSFYDPYEQYFGPGTRLTVT.

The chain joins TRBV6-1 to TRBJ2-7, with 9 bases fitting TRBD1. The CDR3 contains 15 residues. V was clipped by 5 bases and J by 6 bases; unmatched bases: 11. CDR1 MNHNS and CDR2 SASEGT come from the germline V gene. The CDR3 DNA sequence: TGTGCCAGCAGTTTCTGGGACAGGGAGTTTCTCGAGCAGTACTTC. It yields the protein CASSFWDREFLEQYF.

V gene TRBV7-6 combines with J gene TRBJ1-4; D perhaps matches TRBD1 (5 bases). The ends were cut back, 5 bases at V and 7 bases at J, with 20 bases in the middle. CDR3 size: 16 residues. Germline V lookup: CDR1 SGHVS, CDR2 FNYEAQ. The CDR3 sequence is CASSPTAGGIGEKLFF. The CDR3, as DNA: TGTGCCAGCAGCCCCACGGCGGGGGGAATCGGTGAAAAACTGTTTTTT. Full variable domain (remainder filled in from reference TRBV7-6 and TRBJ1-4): GAGVSQSPRYKVTKRGQDVALRCDPISGHVSLYWYRQALGQGPEFLTYFNYEAQQDKSGLPNDRFSAERPEGSISTLTIQRTEQRDSAMYRCASSPTAGGIGEKLFFGSGTQLSVL.

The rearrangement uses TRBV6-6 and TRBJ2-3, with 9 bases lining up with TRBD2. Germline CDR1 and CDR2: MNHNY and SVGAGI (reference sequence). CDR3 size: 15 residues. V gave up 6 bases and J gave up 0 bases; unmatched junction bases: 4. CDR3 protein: CASSLSGGSTDTQYF. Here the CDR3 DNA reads TGTGCCAGCAGCCTTAGCGGGGGTAGCACAGATACGCAGTATTTT.

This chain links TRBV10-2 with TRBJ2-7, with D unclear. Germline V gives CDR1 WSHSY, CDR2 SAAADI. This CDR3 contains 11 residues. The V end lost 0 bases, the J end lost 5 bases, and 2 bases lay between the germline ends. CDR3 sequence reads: CASSESHEQYF. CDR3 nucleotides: TGCGCCAGCAGTGAGTCCCACGAGCAGTACTTC.

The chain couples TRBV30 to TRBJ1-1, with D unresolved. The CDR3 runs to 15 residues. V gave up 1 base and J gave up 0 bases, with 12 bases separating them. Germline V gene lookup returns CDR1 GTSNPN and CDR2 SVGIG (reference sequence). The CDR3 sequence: CAWSADSRVNTEAFF. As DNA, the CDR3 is TGTGCCTGGAGTGCGGATTCTCGAGTGAACACTGAAGCTTTCTTT.

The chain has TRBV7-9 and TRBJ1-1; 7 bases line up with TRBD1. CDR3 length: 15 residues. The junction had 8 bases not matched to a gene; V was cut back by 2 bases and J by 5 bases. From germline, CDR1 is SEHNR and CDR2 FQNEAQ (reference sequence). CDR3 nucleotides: TGTGCCAGCAGCTTAAGGGGAGGGGGCGGAACTGAAGCTTTCTTT. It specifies CASSLRGGGGTEAFF.

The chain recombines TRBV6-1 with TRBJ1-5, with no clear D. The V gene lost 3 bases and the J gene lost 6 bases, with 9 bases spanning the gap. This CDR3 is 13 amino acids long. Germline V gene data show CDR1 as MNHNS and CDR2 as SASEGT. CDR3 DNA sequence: TGTGCCAGCAGTGACAGGCTAGGTCAGCCCCAGCATTTT. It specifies CASSDRLGQPQHF.

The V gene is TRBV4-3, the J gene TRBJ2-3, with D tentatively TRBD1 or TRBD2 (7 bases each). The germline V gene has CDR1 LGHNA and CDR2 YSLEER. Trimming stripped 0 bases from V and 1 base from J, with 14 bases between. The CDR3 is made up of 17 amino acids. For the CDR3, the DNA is TGCGCCAGCAGCCAAGACCCGGCAGGGGGGGGCACAGATACGCAGTATTTT. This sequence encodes CASSQDPAGGGTDTQYF.

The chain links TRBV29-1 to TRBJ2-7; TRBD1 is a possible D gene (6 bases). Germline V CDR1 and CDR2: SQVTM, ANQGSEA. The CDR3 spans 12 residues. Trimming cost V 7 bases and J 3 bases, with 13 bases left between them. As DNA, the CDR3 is TGCAGCGCCGGACAGACAGTCTACGAGCAGTACTTC. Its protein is CSAGQTVYEQYF.

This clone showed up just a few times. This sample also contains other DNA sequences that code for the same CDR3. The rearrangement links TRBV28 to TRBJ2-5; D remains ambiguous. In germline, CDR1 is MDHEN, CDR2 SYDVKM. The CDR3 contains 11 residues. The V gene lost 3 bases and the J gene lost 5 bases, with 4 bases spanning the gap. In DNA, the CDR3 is TGTGCCAGCAGTTTTGGGGAGACCCAGTACTTC. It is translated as CASSFGETQYF. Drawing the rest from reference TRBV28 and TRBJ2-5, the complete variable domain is DVKVTQSSRYLVKRTGEKVFLECVQDMDHENMFWYRQDPGLGLRLIYFSYDVKMKEKGDIPEGYSVSREKKERFSLILESASTNQTSMYLCASSFGETQYFGPGTRLLVL.

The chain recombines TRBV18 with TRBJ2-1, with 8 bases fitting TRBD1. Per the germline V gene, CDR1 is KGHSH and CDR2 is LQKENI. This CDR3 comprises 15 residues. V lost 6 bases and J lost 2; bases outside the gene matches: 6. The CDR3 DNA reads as TGTGCCAGCTCCCACGACAGGGGACCCTACAATGAGCAGTTCTTC. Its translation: CASSHDRGPYNEQFF.

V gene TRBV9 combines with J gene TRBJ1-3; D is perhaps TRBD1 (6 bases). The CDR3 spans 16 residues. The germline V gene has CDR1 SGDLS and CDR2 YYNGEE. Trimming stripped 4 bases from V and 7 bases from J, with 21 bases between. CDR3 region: CASSSMNRDEENTIYF. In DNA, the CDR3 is TGTGCCAGCAGCTCAATGAACAGGGACGAAGAGAACACCATATATTTT.

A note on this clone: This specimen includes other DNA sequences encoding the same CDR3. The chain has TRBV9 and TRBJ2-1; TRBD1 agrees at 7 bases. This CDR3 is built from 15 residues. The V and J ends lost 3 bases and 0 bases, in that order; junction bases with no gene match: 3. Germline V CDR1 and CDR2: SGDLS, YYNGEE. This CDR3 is CASSAGGSSYNEQFF. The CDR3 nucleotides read TGTGCCAGCAGCGCAGGGGGAAGCTCCTACAATGAGCAGTTCTTC.

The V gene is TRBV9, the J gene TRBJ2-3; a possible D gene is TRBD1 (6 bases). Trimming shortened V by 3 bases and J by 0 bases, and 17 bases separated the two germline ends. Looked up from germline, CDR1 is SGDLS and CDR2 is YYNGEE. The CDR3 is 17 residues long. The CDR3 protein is CASSAPLTGISTDTQYF. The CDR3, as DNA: TGTGCCAGCAGCGCCCCCCTCACAGGGATTAGCACAGATACGCAGTATTTT.

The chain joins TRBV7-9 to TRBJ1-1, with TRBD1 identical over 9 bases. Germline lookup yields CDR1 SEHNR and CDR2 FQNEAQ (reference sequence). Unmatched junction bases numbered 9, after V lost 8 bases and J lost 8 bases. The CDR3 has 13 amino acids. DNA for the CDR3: TGTGCCAGCCTGATAACAGGGGGCGGAGAAGCTTTCTTT. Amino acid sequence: CASLITGGGEAFF.

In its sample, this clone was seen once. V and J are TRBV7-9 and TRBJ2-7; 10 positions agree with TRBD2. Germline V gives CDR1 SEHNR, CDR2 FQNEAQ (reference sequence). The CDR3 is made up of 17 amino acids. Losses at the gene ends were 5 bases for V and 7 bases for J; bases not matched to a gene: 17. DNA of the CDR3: TGTGCCAGCAGCCCGCCCGGCCTCCTAGCGGGAGCAGGAGAGCAGTACTTC. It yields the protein CASSPPGLLAGAGEQYF.